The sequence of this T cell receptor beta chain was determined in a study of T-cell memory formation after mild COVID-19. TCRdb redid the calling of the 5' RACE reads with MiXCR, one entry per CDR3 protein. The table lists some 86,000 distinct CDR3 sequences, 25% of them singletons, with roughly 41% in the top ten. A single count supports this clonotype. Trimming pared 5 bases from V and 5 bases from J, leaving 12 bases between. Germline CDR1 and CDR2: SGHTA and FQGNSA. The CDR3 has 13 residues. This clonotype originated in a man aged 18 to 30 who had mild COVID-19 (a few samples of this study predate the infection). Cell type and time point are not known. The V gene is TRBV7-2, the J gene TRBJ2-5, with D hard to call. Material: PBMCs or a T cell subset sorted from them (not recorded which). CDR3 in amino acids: CASSLLHWETQYF. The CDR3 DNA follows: TGTGCCAGCAGCCTACTACACTGGGAGACCCAGTACTTC.